The 12 T cell receptor beta chains below come from one sample, sequenced in a study of shared clonotypes between healthy human individuals. Data came from immunoSEQ multiplex PCR; TCRdb stores just in-frame clones and leaves some out. The top ten clones hold less than 2% of a sample with around 1.9 million clones, 90% to 95% of them seen once. Positively selected for CCR7, the CD45RO-negative cells used as naive CD8 cells excluded terminally differentiated effector memory CD45RA+ cells. Sequencing input: naive CD8+ T cells from PBMCs. Receptors were obtained from a man in his late teens or twenties in good health. Some clones in this sample may be carry-over from other donors' samples.

This clone appeared a few times. The same CDR3 is also encoded by other DNA sequences in this sample. The chain carries TRBV28 and TRBJ1-5; TRBD1 agrees at 9 bases. Germline CDR1 reads MDHEN; CDR2 reads SYDVKM. V was clipped by 2 bases and J by 4 bases; unmatched bases: 0. The CDR3 has 14 residues. This chain's CDR3 is CASSLGQGNQPQHF. In DNA form, the CDR3 reads TGTGCCAGCAGTTTAGGACAGGGGAATCAGCCCCAGCATTTT.

The CDR3 protein is CASSFTPGQGSYEQYF. As DNA, the CDR3 is TGTGCCAGCAGCTTTACACCGGGACAGGGCTCCTACGAGCAGTACTTC. The chain has TRBV2 and TRBJ2-7; TRBD1 matches 9 bases. This CDR3 spans 16 amino acids. Germline V CDR1 and CDR2: SNHLY, FYNNEI. V lost 6 bases and J lost 0; bases outside the gene matches: 9. Full variable domain (outside the CDR3, taken from reference TRBV2 and TRBJ2-7): EPEVTQTPSHQVTQMGQEVILRCVPISNHLYFYWYRQILGQKVEFLVSFYNNEISEKSEIFDDQFSVERPDGSNFTLKIRSTKLEDSAMYFCASSFTPGQGSYEQYFGPGTRLTVT.

J is TRBJ2-3 and V is TRBV9; a possible D gene is TRBD2 (5 bases). The CDR3 has 14 residues. V gave up 3 bases and J gave up 5 bases, with 13 bases separating them. Germline CDR1 and CDR2: SGDLS and YYNGEE. In nucleotides, the CDR3 is TGTGCCAGCAGCGCTCCCGGGATGAAAGATACGCAGTATTTT. Its protein is CASSAPGMKDTQYF.

The J gene is TRBJ1-3, the V gene TRBV6-1, with D maybe TRBD1 (5 bases). CDR1 and CDR2 (germline): MNHNS, SASEGT. This CDR3 spans 18 amino acids. V was pared by 3 bases and J by 0 bases, with 18 bases between. The CDR3 region is CASSDVSRKGLSGNTIYF. For the CDR3, the DNA is TGTGCCAGCAGTGATGTCTCCAGGAAGGGGCTCTCTGGAAACACCATATATTTT.

About this clone itself: Other nucleotide sequences from this sample produce the same CDR3. This chain uses TRBV7-9 with TRBJ1-2, with D hard to call. Between the trimmed V and J ends, which lost 0 bases and 6 bases, there was a span of 5 bases. CDR1 is SEHNR, CDR2 FQNEAQ, per germline (reference sequence). This CDR3 is built from 12 residues. CDR3 sequence: CASSLAGNGYTF. CDR3 in DNA: TGTGCCAGCAGCTTAGCAGGAAATGGCTACACCTTC.

The chain links TRBV5-1 to TRBJ1-4, with D unclear. The V end was cut by 2 bases, the J end by 4 bases, with 6 bases between. The germline gives CDR1 SGHRS, CDR2 YFSETQ. The CDR3 contains 13 residues. The CDR3 DNA follows: TGCGCCAGCAGCTTCGGCCGTAATGAAAAACTGTTTTTT. The encoded protein is CASSFGRNEKLFF.

The gene calls are TRBV7-9 and TRBJ1-2; tentatively, D is TRBD1 (5 bases). This CDR3 spans 13 amino acids. The germline V gene has CDR1 SEHNR and CDR2 FQNEAQ (reference sequence). V lost 4 bases and J 11 bases, leaving 17 bases between the germline ends. The CDR3 nucleotides read TGTGCCAGCAGCTACTCATTGGGGGAAGCTTACACCTTC. Translating it yields CASSYSLGEAYTF.

This sequence joins TRBV27 and TRBJ1-1, with unresolved D. In germline, CDR1 is MNHEY, CDR2 SMNVEV (reference sequence). With 6 bases removed from V and 1 base from J, the gap between germline ends came to 12 bases. The CDR3 has 14 residues. CDR3 nucleotides: TGTGCCAGCAGCCAACGCCCCGGGAACACTGAAGCTTTCTTT. This encodes CASSQRPGNTEAFF.

V is TRBV28 and J is TRBJ1-1; D is undetermined. Germline V lookup: CDR1 MDHEN, CDR2 SYDVKM. V gave up 5 bases and J gave up 10 bases, with 14 bases separating them. The CDR3 runs to 12 residues. CDR3 amino acids: CASSLPDVVAFF. Here the CDR3 DNA reads TGTGCCAGCAGTCTTCCGGACGTGGTAGCTTTCTTT.

This chain connects TRBV6-6 to TRBJ2-2; D unclear. CDR3 length equals 14 residues. CDR1 and CDR2 from the germline V gene are MNHNY and SVGAGI (reference sequence). Trimming took off 2 bases at V and 5 bases at J, with 9 bases between the two ends. The chain's CDR3 is CASSYDWGTGELFF. Written as DNA, the CDR3 is TGTGCCAGCAGTTACGATTGGGGAACCGGGGAGCTGTTTTTT.

The chain is built from TRBV15 and TRBJ1-5; maybe TRBD1 (5 bases). Trimming removed 8 bases from V and 5 bases from J, with 13 bases in between. Germline V gene lookup returns CDR1 LNHNV and CDR2 YYDKDF (reference sequence). CDR3 length equals 13 residues. The CDR3, as DNA: TGTGCCACCGGGGCAGAACCCGATCAGCCCCAGCATTTT. Protein product: CATGAEPDQPQHF. The variable domain in full, completed from reference TRBV15 and TRBJ1-5, reads DAMVIQNPRYQVTQFGKPVTLSCSQTLNHNVMYWYQQKSSQAPKLLFHYYDKDFNNEADTPDNFQSRRPNTSFCFLDIRSPGLGDTAMYLCATGAEPDQPQHFGDGTRLSIL.

As for this clone: Within the sample, other DNA sequences also encode this same CDR3. The rearrangement links TRBV28 to TRBJ2-7, with D possibly TRBD2 on 6 matching bases. Germline V gives CDR1 MDHEN, CDR2 SYDVKM. The CDR3 runs 14 residues. V dropped 5 bases and J dropped 4 bases, with 15 bases sitting between them. CDR3 DNA: TGTGCCAGCAGTCCGCGGGACGGGCTATACGAGCAGTACTTC. Translating gives CASSPRDGLYEQYF.